The source of this T cell receptor beta chain is a study of shared clonotypes between healthy human individuals. Overall study findings and caveats: When naive CD4 clonotypes were compared across several donors, around 5% were shared. Limited genetic and exposure-history diversity came from having few donors.

The naive CD8 fraction comprised CD45RO-negative cells positively selected for CCR7 and excluded terminally differentiated effector memory CD45RA+ cells. Only in-frame clones appear in the TCRdb table, and some are missing; sequencing was by immunoSEQ multiplex PCR. Of millions of clones in the sample, about 95% were seen once. CDR1 SGHAT and CDR2 FQNNGV come from the germline V gene. This CDR3 comprises 12 residues. The ends were cut back, 3 bases at V and 2 bases at J, with 5 bases in the middle. As concerns this clone: Its antigen is not known. In the same sample, other DNA sequences code for this CDR3.

This TCR derives from a man aged 18 to 30 in good health. This chain uses TRBV11-2 with TRBJ2-7; no clear D gene. The specimen sequenced was naive CD8+ T cells sorted from blood. This CDR3 reads CASSFTPYEQYF. DNA for the CDR3: TGTGCCAGCAGCTTCACCCCCTACGAGCAGTACTTC.